Sequencing of this T cell receptor beta chain was carried out in a study of blood T cells in healthy people across ages. Study-wide findings and caveats: Naive CD4+ cell counts and diversity both ran higher in long-lived than in aged donors.

Using a J-beta primer mix together with a sample-barcoded 5' primer, a second PCR was run for roughly 7 to 11 cycles. MiXCR, applied by TCRdb to the 5' RACE reads, yields one record per CDR3 protein. The sample contains about 1.7 million distinct CDR3 sequences, 28% of which appear only once. Germline-derived CDR1 and CDR2 are SGHRS and YFSETQ. V lost 6 bases and J 0 bases, leaving 13 bases between the germline ends. CDR3 size: 14 residues. Regarding this clonotype: The antigen remains undetermined.

The sample comprised blood. V usage is TRBV5-1 and J usage is TRBJ2-7; D might be TRBD1 (5 bases). This receptor was identified in a woman in her 30s in good health. Written as DNA, the CDR3 is TGCGCCAGCACCAGGGATCACAGCTCCTACGAGCAGTACTTC. It codes for CASTRDHSSYEQYF.